A selection of T cell receptor beta chains follows, all from one sample in a study of CD8 T cells in Susac syndrome. A single record per CDR3 protein comes from TCRdb applying MiXCR to the immunoSEQ multiplex PCR reads. The sample lists approximately 190,000 distinct CDR3 sequences; nearly 97% were seen once. Specimen: CD4+ T cells from PBMCs. The receptors come from a human donor with Susac syndrome. CDR3s include the opening cysteine and the closing phenylalanine or tryptophan. Fields, in order: D gene, V gene, J gene, clone size, CDR3 protein, CDR3 DNA. D genes are given only for firm matches. Some rows mark clone size as missing; the rest say once, few, many or name a class of expanded clone.

d_gene: .
v_gene: TRBV7-2
j_gene: TRBJ1-1
abundance: .
CDR3aa: CASSLLQGSNTEAFF
CDR3nt: TGTGCCAGCAGCTTATTGCAGGGGTCGAACACTGAAGCTTTCTTT

d_gene: .
v_gene: TRBV4-1
j_gene: TRBJ1-6
abundance: .
CDR3aa: CASSQVSGVNSPLHF
CDR3nt: TGCGCCAGCAGCCAAGTGTCCGGGGTTAATTCACCCCTCCACTTT

d_gene: TRBD1
v_gene: TRBV12-3/TRBV12-4
j_gene: TRBJ1-3
abundance: .
CDR3aa: CASSLVTGAGNTIYF
CDR3nt: TGTGCCAGCAGTTTAGTGACAGGGGCTGGAAACACCATATATTTT

d_gene: .
v_gene: TRBV12-3/TRBV12-4
j_gene: TRBJ1-3
abundance: .
CDR3aa: CASSFVAGVSGNTIYF
CDR3nt: TGTGCCAGCAGTTTCGTGGCAGGGGTCTCTGGAAACACCATATATTTT

d_gene: TRBD1
v_gene: TRBV30
j_gene: TRBJ2-5
abundance: .
CDR3aa: CAWSVRTGGQETQYF
CDR3nt: TGTGCCTGGAGTGTCCGGACAGGGGGACAAGAGACCCAGTACTTC

d_gene: .
v_gene: TRBV18
j_gene: TRBJ2-3
abundance: .
CDR3aa: CASSPGQDTQYF
CDR3nt: TGTGCCAGCTCACCCGGACAAGATACGCAGTATTTT

d_gene: .
v_gene: TRBV7-9
j_gene: TRBJ1-1
abundance: .
CDR3aa: CASSLASGTNTEAFF
CDR3nt: TGTGCCAGCAGCTTAGCGTCAGGGACTAACACTGAAGCTTTCTTT

d_gene: .
v_gene: TRBV29-1
j_gene: TRBJ1-1
abundance: .
CDR3aa: CSALSGYTEAFF
CDR3nt: TGCAGCGCCCTTTCGGGCTACACTGAAGCTTTCTTT

d_gene: TRBD1
v_gene: TRBV29-1
j_gene: TRBJ2-3
abundance: .
CDR3aa: CSGRQGSSTDTQYF
CDR3nt: TGCAGCGGACGACAGGGTTCTAGCACAGATACGCAGTATTTT

d_gene: .
v_gene: TRBV5-1
j_gene: TRBJ2-7
abundance: .
CDR3aa: CASSGDGRLTYEQYF
CDR3nt: TGCGCCAGCAGCGGGGACGGAAGACTCACCTACGAGCAGTACTTC

d_gene: TRBD1
v_gene: TRBV30
j_gene: TRBJ2-7
abundance: .
CDR3aa: CAWSAGTGLTYEQYF
CDR3nt: TGTGCCTGGAGTGCCGGGACAGGGTTGACCTACGAGCAGTACTTC

d_gene: TRBD2
v_gene: TRBV28
j_gene: TRBJ2-5
abundance: .
CDR3aa: CASSLGLVVPETQYF
CDR3nt: TGTGCCAGCAGTTTAGGACTAGTAGTTCCAGAGACCCAGTACTTC

d_gene: TRBD2
v_gene: TRBV7-2
j_gene: TRBJ2-7
abundance: .
CDR3aa: CASSSGGSYEQYF
CDR3nt: TGTGCCAGCAGCTCGGGGGGGTCCTACGAGCAGTACTTC

d_gene: .
v_gene: TRBV12-3/TRBV12-4
j_gene: TRBJ1-6
abundance: .
CDR3aa: CASSFDGDNSPLHF
CDR3nt: TGTGCCAGCAGTTTCGACGGAGATAATTCACCCCTCCACTTT

d_gene: TRBD2
v_gene: TRBV20-1
j_gene: TRBJ2-5
abundance: .
CDR3aa: CSALLAPGGETQYF
CDR3nt: TGCAGTGCTTTACTAGCGCCTGGGGGGGAGACCCAGTACTTC

d_gene: .
v_gene: TRBV5-4
j_gene: TRBJ2-3
abundance: .
CDR3aa: CASSLPLGEGTDTQYF
CDR3nt: TGTGCCAGCAGCTTGCCGTTGGGCGAAGGGACAGATACGCAGTATTTT

d_gene: TRBD1
v_gene: TRBV29-1
j_gene: TRBJ2-3
abundance: .
CDR3aa: CSAEVGTGAVSGTDTQYF
CDR3nt: TGCAGCGCGGAGGTGGGGACAGGGGCCGTTTCAGGCACAGATACGCAGTATTTT

d_gene: .
v_gene: TRBV6-5
j_gene: TRBJ2-4
abundance: .
CDR3aa: CASGDLRDIQYF
CDR3nt: TGTGCCAGCGGGGACCTCAGGGACATTCAGTACTTC

d_gene: .
v_gene: TRBV11-1
j_gene: TRBJ1-1
abundance: once
CDR3aa: CASSPQIGNTEAFF
CDR3nt: TGTGCCAGCAGTCCTCAGATCGGGAACACTGAAGCTTTCTTT

d_gene: .
v_gene: TRBV5-1
j_gene: TRBJ2-2
abundance: .
CDR3aa: CASSLAAGSNTGELFF
CDR3nt: TGCGCCAGCAGCTTGGCGGCAGGATCGAACACCGGGGAGCTGTTTTTT

d_gene: .
v_gene: TRBV6-5
j_gene: TRBJ2-7
abundance: .
CDR3aa: CASRVAYEQYF
CDR3nt: TGTGCCAGCAGGGTGGCCTACGAGCAGTACTTC

d_gene: .
v_gene: TRBV7-2
j_gene: TRBJ1-2
abundance: .
CDR3aa: CASSRLVRGIQGDGYTF
CDR3nt: TGTGCCAGCAGCCGCTTAGTCCGGGGAATCCAGGGAGATGGCTACACCTTC

d_gene: TRBD1
v_gene: TRBV18
j_gene: TRBJ2-5
abundance: .
CDR3aa: CASSPPGQGIPETQYF
CDR3nt: TGTGCCAGCTCACCACCGGGACAGGGAATCCCAGAGACCCAGTACTTC

d_gene: TRBD1
v_gene: TRBV11-3
j_gene: TRBJ2-2
abundance: .
CDR3aa: CASSLGDRVWNTGELFF
CDR3nt: TGTGCCAGCAGCTTAGGGGACAGGGTCTGGAACACCGGGGAGCTGTTTTTT

d_gene: .
v_gene: TRBV5-1
j_gene: TRBJ2-1
abundance: .
CDR3aa: CASSSALGGNEQFF
CDR3nt: TGCGCCAGCAGCTCCGCCCTTGGTGGCAATGAGCAGTTCTTC

d_gene: .
v_gene: TRBV12-3/TRBV12-4
j_gene: TRBJ1-1
abundance: .
CDR3aa: CASSPFMGGTEAFF
CDR3nt: TGTGCCAGCAGTCCCTTTATGGGGGGGACTGAAGCTTTCTTT

d_gene: .
v_gene: TRBV27
j_gene: TRBJ2-5
abundance: .
CDR3aa: CASSSRGAQETQYF
CDR3nt: TGTGCCAGCAGTTCCCGGGGGGCCCAAGAGACCCAGTACTTC

d_gene: TRBD2
v_gene: TRBV7-2
j_gene: TRBJ2-5
abundance: .
CDR3aa: CASSAGLKAQYF
CDR3nt: TGTGCCAGCAGCGCGGGACTAAAGGCCCAGTACTTC

d_gene: .
v_gene: TRBV5-1
j_gene: TRBJ2-1
abundance: .
CDR3aa: CASSLWSANNEQFF
CDR3nt: TGCGCCAGCAGCTTGTGGTCAGCGAACAATGAGCAGTTCTTC

d_gene: TRBD1
v_gene: TRBV12-3/TRBV12-4
j_gene: TRBJ1-6
abundance: .
CDR3aa: CASRPDRGRSPLHF
CDR3nt: TGTGCCAGCAGACCCGACAGGGGGCGATCACCCCTCCACTTT

d_gene: .
v_gene: TRBV2
j_gene: TRBJ2-3
abundance: .
CDR3aa: CASSEDGGADTQYF
CDR3nt: TGTGCCAGCAGTGAAGACGGGGGCGCAGATACGCAGTATTTT

d_gene: .
v_gene: TRBV4-1
j_gene: TRBJ2-3
abundance: .
CDR3aa: CASSQDSGRSLVDTQYF
CDR3nt: TGCGCCAGCAGCCAAGATTCGGGCAGGTCCTTAGTAGATACGCAGTATTTT

d_gene: .
v_gene: TRBV3-1
j_gene: TRBJ2-2
abundance: .
CDR3aa: CASSQVTGANTGELFF
CDR3nt: TGTGCCAGCAGCCAAGTTACGGGCGCGAACACCGGGGAGCTGTTTTTT

d_gene: .
v_gene: TRBV4-2
j_gene: TRBJ2-1
abundance: .
CDR3aa: CASSQSHGGSYNEQFF
CDR3nt: TGTGCCAGCAGCCAATCTCATGGGGGAAGCTACAATGAGCAGTTCTTC

d_gene: .
v_gene: TRBV12-3/TRBV12-4
j_gene: TRBJ2-7
abundance: .
CDR3aa: CASSLWVDPSYEQYF
CDR3nt: TGTGCCAGCAGTTTATGGGTGGACCCTTCCTACGAGCAGTACTTC